These 5 T cell receptor beta chains share one sample of origin, sequenced in a study of blood T cell repertoires in COVID-19. Repertoires were generated with immunoSEQ multiplex PCR, while TCRdb's copy carries only in-frame clones and drops some. The sample records some 280,000 clones, roughly nine tenths being singletons. Sequences were obtained from peripheral blood. These receptors originate from a woman aged 40 to 50 who had recovered from COVID-19.

The rearrangement links TRBV20-1 to TRBJ2-1, with D possibly TRBD2 on 5 matching bases. This CDR3 comprises 11 residues. Germline values: CDR1 DFQATT, CDR2 SNEGSKA (reference sequence). V was cut by 5 bases and J by 6 bases, with 8 bases left in between. The CDR3 DNA reads as TGCAGTGCTCCTACTAGCAATGAGCAGTTCTTC. It specifies CSAPTSNEQFF.

V is TRBV30 and J is TRBJ2-7; possible D gene TRBD2, 5 bases. The CDR3 has 15 residues. CDR1 is GTSNPN, CDR2 SVGIG, per germline (reference sequence). V was trimmed by 2 bases and J by 0 bases, leaving 14 bases between them. The CDR3 sequence is CAWSMKRILSYEQYF. The CDR3 DNA sequence: TGTGCCTGGAGTATGAAGCGGATCCTCTCCTACGAGCAGTACTTC.

V and J are TRBV5-6 and TRBJ2-1, with D possibly matching TRBD1 (5 bases). The CDR3 runs 14 residues. The germline gives CDR1 SGHDT, CDR2 YYEEEE. The V end was cut by 0 bases, the J end by 8 bases, with 12 bases between. CDR3 residues: CASSLEGLGDEQFF. CDR3 DNA: TGTGCCAGCAGCTTGGAAGGATTAGGGGATGAGCAGTTCTTC.

The chain uses TRBV24-1 and TRBJ2-1, with 10 bases matching TRBD2. J gave up 3 bases and V 2 bases, and 3 bases lay outside the gene matches. The CDR3 totals 16 residues. Germline CDR1 is KGHDR and CDR2 is SFDVKD. The CDR3 reads CATSDWGTSDYNEQFF. CDR3 nucleotides: TGTGCCACCAGTGATTGGGGGACTAGCGACTACAATGAGCAGTTCTTC.

The CDR3, as DNA: TGTGCCAGTAGTATCGGCCCGGGGTACGGCTACACCTTC. Protein: CASSIGPGYGYTF. This sequence joins TRBV19 and TRBJ1-2; D unresolved. Trimming shortened V by 3 bases and J by 8 bases, and 13 bases separated the two germline ends. The CDR3 extends over 13 amino acids. Per germline, CDR1 LNHDA and CDR2 SQIVND (reference sequence).